This T cell receptor (beta chain) was identified during a study of blood T cell repertoires in COVID-19. In the study overall: The analysed material was cDNA or gDNA that came from T cells, B-cell-depleted T cells, or PBMCs.

Participants had their cohort set by participant-reported clinical history. Two negative PCRs, clearance, or symptom resolution characterized the recovered Cohort 3 donors. A single count supports this clone. TCRdb's copy holds only in-frame clones and misses some; the assay was immunoSEQ multiplex PCR. Of 360,000 or so clones listed, roughly 87% are singletons. This clonotype was sampled from a woman aged 25 to 39 who had recovered from COVID-19. Material for sequencing was PBMCs or T cells enriched from blood (not recorded which).

The CDR3 nucleotides read TGTGCCAGCAGCTTCGCGTCCACAGCCTATGGCTACACCTTC. This gives the protein CASSFASTAYGYTF. The chain employs TRBV7-9 and TRBJ1-2; D ambiguous. CDR1 SEHNR and CDR2 FQNEAQ come from the germline V gene (reference sequence). The V end was cut by 3 bases, the J end by 4 bases, with 12 bases between. CDR3 length: 14 amino acids.